The clone carrying this T cell receptor beta chain was observed a few times. The data were obtained in a study of identical twins. CDR1 and CDR2 (germline): SQVTM, ANQGSEA. This CDR3 comprises 16 residues. V lost 1 base and J lost 2; bases outside the gene matches: 8. TCRdb reprocessed the 5' RACE reads with MiXCR, giving one entry per CDR3 protein. In the table there are roughly 280,000 distinct CDR3 sequences, more than 8% of which are singletons. These same data were also listed under a study on yellow fever vaccine responses in identical twins.

The V gene is TRBV29-1, the J gene TRBJ2-7; TRBD1 agrees at 10 bases. The TCR originated in a young woman in good health. Sequencing was done on a sample of CD8+ T cells sorted from blood. The CDR3 protein is CSVEGGTGVATYEQYF. The CDR3 DNA is TGCAGCGTTGAAGGGGGGACAGGGGTGGCTACCTACGAGCAGTACTTC.